This section outlines one T cell receptor beta chain sequence together with its context. Its cognate antigen is unknown. The germline gene is not matched at one end of the junction; a read error may be the cause. RNA was extracted from bulk tissue without any cell sorting. Chemotherapy-naive patients with new lung cancer underwent thoracic surgery in China, August–November 2014. The sample belongs to a study of tumor and adjacent non-tumor tissue in lung cancer. Study-level background: The patients, 9 to 11 men and five or six women, were roughly 31 to 80 with stage I to III disease. Broader study findings: Top 100 clones took a larger repertoire share in normal lung. Significantly higher TCR diversity was found in tumor than normal lung.

TCRbeta libraries were built with three rounds of nested PCR, modified from ARM-PCR. A single record per CDR3 protein comes from TCRdb applying MiXCR to the multiplex PCR reads. Of about 68,000 distinct CDR3 sequences listed, roughly 60% were seen once; the top ten hold around 20%. Germline V lookup: CDR1 MNHNY, CDR2 SVGAGI (reference sequence). The CDR3 consists of 15 residues. The chain joins TRBV6-6 to TRBJ1-4; D is unclear. The sample was lung tumor tissue. The sequence derives from a man in his fifties or sixties with non-small cell lung cancer. In nucleotides, the CDR3 is TGTGCCGGCAGCCCCCCAGAGCCTGGAAGTGAAAAACTGTTTTTT. As protein: CAGSPPEPGSEKLFF.